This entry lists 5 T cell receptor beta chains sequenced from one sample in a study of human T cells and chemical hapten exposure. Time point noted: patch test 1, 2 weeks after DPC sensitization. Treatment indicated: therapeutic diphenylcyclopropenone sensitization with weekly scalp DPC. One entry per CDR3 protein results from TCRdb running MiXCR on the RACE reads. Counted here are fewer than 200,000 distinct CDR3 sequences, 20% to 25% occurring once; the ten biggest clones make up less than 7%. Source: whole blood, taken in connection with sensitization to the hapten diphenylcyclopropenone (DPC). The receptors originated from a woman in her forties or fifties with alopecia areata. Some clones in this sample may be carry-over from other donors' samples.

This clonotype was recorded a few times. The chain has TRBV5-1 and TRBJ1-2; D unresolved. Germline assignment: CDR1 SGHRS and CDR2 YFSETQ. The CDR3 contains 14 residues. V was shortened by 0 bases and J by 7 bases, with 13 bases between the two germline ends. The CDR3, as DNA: TGCGCCAGCAGCTTGGAAGGTAGGACTTCTGGCTACACCTTC. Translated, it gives CASSLEGRTSGYTF.

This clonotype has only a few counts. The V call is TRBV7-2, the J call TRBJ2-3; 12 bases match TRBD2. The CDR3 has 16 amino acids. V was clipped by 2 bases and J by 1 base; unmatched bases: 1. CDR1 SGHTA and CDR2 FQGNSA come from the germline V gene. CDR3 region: CASSLRTSGGTDTQYF. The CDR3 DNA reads TGTGCCAGCAGCTTAAGGACTAGCGGGGGCACAGATACGCAGTATTTT.

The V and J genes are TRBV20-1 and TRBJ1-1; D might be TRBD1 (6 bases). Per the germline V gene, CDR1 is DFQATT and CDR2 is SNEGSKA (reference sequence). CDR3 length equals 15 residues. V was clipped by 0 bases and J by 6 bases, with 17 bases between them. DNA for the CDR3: TGCAGTGCTAGAGATCCCCTTAGACAGGAGGCTGAAGCTTTCTTT. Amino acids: CSARDPLRQEAEAFF.

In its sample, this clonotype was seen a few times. The CDR3 reads CAWSEGGVEKLFF. Written as DNA, the CDR3 is TGTGCCTGGAGTGAGGGGGGAGTCGAAAAACTGTTTTTT. V usage is TRBV30 and J usage is TRBJ1-4; possible D gene TRBD1, 6 bases. The germline CDR1 and CDR2 sequences are GTSNPN and SVGIG (reference sequence). V gave up 1 base and J gave up 8 bases, with 11 bases separating them. There are 13 residues in the CDR3.

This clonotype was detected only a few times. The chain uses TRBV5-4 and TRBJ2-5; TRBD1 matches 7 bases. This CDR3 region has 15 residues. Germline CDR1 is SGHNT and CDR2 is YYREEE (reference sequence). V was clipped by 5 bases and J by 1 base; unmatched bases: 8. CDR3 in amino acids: CASRPKDRTQETQYF. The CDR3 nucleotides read TGTGCCAGCAGGCCGAAGGACAGGACCCAAGAGACCCAGTACTTC.